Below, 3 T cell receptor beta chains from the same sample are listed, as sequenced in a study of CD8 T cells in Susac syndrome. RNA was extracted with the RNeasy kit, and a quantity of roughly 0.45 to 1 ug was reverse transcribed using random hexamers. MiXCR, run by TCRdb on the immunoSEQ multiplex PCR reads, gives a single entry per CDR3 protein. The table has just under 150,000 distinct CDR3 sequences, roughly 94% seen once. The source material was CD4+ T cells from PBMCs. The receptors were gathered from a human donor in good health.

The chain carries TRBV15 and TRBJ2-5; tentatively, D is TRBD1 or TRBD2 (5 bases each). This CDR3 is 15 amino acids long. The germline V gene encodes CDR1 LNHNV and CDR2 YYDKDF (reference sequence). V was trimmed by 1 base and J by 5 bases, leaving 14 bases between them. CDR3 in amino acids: CATSRAGTGRETQYF. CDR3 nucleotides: TGTGCCACCAGCAGAGCAGGAACGGGGCGGGAGACCCAGTACTTC.

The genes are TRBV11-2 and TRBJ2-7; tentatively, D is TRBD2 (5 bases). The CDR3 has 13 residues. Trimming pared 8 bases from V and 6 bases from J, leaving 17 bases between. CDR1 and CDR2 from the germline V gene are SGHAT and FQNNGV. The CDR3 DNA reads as TGTGCCAGCGCCCATAGAGCCGGACTCGAGCAGTACTTC. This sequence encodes CASAHRAGLEQYF. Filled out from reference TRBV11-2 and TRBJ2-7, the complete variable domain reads EAGVAQSPRYKIIEKRQSVAFWCNPISGHATLYWYQQILGQGPKLLIQFQNNGVVDDSQLPKDRFSAERLKGVDSTLKIQPAKLEDSAVYLCASAHRAGLEQYFGPGTRLTVT.

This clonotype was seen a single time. The DNA of the CDR3 is TGCGCCAGCAGTCAATCTCCAGGGAACGGAAACACCATATATTTT. Amino acid sequence: CASSQSPGNGNTIYF. The rearrangement joins TRBV23-1 to TRBJ1-3; D might be TRBD1 (5 bases). TRBV23-1 is known as an ORF, though its function is uncertain. The CDR3 loop spans 15 amino acids. V lost 0 bases, J lost 4 bases, and 10 bases lay in between.